This section outlines one TCR beta chain sequence together with its context. The germline CDR1 and CDR2 sequences are MDHEN and SYDVKM. CDR3 length equals 11 residues. V was trimmed by 10 bases and J by 5 bases, leaving 9 bases between them. Original data processing: The authors estimated nucleated cell counts from reference gene primer amplification. Sequenced by immunoSEQ multiplex PCR; TCRdb stores in-frame clones only, minus some. That table furnishes V, J and clone size, whereas the DNA furnished D and trimming. This repertoire shows roughly 41,000 clones, approximately 80% found once; its top ten account for roughly 5%. The data belong to a study of blood T cell repertoires in COVID-19. Study-wide background: Whether acute or convalescent, the COVID-19 samples came from the United States, Italy and Spain. In each case, the material was cDNA or gDNA derived from T cells, B-cell-depleted T cells, or PBMCs.

Source material: peripheral blood. This chain joins TRBV28 and TRBJ1-5; no clear D. The origin of this receptor is a man aged 45-60 years with active COVID-19. DNA for the CDR3: TGTGCCACCGCGTGGTATCAGCCCCAGCATTTT. Translating gives CATAWYQPQHF.